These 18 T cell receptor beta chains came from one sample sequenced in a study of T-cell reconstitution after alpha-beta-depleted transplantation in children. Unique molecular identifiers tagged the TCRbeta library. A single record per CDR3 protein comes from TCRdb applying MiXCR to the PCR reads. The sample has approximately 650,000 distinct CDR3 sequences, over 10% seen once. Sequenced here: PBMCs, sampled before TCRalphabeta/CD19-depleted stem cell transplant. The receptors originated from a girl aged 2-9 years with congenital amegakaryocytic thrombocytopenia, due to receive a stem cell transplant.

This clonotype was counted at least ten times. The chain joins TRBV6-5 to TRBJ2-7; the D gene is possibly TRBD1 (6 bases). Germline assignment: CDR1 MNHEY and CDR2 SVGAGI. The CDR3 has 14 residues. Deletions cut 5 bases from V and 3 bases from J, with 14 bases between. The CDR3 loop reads CASSPPDSIYEQYF. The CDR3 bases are TGTGCCAGCAGTCCCCCGGACAGTATCTACGAGCAGTACTTC.

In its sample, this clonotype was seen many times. CDR3 sequence: CATQGVQGGELFF. CDR3 DNA: TGTGCCACCCAGGGGGTTCAAGGAGGGGAGCTGTTTTTT. The rearrangement links TRBV12-3 or TRBV12-4 to TRBJ2-2, with 7 nucleotides matching TRBD1. Losses at the gene ends were 10 bases for V and 8 bases for J; bases not matched to a gene: 10. This CDR3 is built from 13 residues.

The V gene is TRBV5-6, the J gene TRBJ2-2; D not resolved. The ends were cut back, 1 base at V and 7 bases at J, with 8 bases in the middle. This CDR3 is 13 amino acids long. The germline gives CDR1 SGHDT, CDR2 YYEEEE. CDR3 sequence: CASSLWLGGELFF. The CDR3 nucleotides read TGTGCCAGCAGCTTGTGGCTGGGCGGGGAGCTGTTTTTT.

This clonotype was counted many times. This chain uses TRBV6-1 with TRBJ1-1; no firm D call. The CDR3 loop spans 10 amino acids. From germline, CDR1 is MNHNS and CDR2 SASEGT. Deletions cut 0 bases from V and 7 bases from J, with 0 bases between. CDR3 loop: CASSEAEAFF. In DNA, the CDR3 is TGTGCCAGCAGTGAAGCTGAAGCTTTCTTT.

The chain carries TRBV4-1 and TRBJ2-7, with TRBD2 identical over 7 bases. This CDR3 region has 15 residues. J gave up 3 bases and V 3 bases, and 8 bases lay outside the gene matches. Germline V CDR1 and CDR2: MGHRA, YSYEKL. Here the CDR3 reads CASSHNLREGYEQYF. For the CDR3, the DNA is TGCGCCAGCAGCCATAATCTCAGGGAGGGCTACGAGCAGTACTTC.

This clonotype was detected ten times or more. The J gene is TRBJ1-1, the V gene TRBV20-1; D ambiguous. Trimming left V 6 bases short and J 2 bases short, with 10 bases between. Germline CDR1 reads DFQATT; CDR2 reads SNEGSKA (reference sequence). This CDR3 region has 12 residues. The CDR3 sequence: CSAPWVNTEAFF. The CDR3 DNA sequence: TGCAGTGCCCCGTGGGTTAACACTGAAGCTTTCTTT.

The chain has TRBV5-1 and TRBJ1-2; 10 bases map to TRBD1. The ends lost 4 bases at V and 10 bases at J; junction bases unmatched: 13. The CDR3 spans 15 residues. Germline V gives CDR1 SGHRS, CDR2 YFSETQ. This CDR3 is CASSAPPGTGASYTF. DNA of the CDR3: TGCGCCAGCAGCGCGCCGCCCGGGACAGGGGCTTCCTACACCTTC.

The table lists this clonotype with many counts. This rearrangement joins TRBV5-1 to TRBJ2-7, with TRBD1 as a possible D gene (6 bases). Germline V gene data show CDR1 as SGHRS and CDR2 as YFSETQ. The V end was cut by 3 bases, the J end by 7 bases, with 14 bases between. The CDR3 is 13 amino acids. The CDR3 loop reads CASSYVQGREQYF. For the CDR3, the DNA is TGCGCCAGCAGCTACGTACAGGGTCGGGAGCAGTACTTC.

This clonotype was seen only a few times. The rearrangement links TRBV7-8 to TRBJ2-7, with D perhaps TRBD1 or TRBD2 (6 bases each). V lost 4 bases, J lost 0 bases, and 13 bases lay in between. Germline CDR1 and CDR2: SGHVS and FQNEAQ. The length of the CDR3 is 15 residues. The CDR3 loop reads CASSSLRDNSYEQYF. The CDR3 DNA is TGTGCCAGCAGCTCATTGCGGGACAACTCCTACGAGCAGTACTTC.

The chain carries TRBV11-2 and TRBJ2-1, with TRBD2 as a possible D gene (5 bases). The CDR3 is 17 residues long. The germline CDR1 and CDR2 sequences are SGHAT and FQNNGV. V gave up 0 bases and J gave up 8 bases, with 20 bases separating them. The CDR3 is CASSLDSQPWEHYEQFF. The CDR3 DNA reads TGTGCCAGCAGCTTAGATAGCCAGCCTTGGGAGCACTATGAGCAGTTCTTC.

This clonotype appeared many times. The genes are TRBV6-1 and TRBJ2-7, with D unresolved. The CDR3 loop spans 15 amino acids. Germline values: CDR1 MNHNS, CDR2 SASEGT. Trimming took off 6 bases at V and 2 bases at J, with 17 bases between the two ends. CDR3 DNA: TGTGCCAGCAGCACAGTACGGCAGGAACCCTACGAGCAGTACTTC. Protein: CASSTVRQEPYEQYF.

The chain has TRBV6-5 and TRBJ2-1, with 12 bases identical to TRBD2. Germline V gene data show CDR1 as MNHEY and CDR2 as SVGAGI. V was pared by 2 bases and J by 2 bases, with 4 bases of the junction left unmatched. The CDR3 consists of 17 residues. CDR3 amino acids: CASSYHRTSGTYNEQFF. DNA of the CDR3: TGTGCCAGCAGTTACCACCGGACTAGCGGGACCTACAATGAGCAGTTCTTC.

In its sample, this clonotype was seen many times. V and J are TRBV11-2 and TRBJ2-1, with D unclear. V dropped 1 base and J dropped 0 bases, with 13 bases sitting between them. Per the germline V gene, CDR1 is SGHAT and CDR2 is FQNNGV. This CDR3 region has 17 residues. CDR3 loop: CASSLGLFPSSYNEQFF. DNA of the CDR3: TGTGCCAGCAGCTTAGGACTCTTCCCTAGCTCCTACAATGAGCAGTTCTTC. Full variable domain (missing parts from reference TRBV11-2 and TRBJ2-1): EAGVAQSPRYKIIEKRQSVAFWCNPISGHATLYWYQQILGQGPKLLIQFQNNGVVDDSQLPKDRFSAERLKGVDSTLKIQPAKLEDSAVYLCASSLGLFPSSYNEQFFGPGTRLTVL.

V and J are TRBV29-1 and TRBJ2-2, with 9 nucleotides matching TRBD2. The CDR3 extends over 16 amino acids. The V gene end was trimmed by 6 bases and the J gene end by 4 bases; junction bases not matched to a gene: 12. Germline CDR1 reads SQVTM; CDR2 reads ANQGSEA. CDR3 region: CSVLLMLAGVTGELFF. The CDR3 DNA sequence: TGCAGCGTCCTGCTGATGTTAGCGGGAGTCACCGGGGAGCTGTTTTTT.

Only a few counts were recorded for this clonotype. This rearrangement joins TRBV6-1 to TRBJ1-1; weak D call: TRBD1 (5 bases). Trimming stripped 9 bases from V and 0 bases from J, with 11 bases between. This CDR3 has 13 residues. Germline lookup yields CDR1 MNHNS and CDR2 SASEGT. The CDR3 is CASMLGVNTEAFF. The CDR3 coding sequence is TGTGCCAGTATGTTGGGGGTGAACACTGAAGCTTTCTTT.

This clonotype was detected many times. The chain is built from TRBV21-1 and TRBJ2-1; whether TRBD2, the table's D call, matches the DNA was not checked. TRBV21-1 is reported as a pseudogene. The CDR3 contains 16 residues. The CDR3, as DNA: TGTGCCAGCAGCCCGGCCGGACTTAGACCCTACAATGAGCAGTTCTTC. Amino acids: CASSPAGLRPYNEQFF.

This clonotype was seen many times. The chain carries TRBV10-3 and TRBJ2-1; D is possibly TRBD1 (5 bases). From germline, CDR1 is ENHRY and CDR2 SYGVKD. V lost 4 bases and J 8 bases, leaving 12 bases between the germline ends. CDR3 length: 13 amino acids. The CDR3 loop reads CAISVDSRDEQFF. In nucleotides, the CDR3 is TGTGCCATCAGTGTAGACAGCCGGGATGAGCAGTTCTTC.

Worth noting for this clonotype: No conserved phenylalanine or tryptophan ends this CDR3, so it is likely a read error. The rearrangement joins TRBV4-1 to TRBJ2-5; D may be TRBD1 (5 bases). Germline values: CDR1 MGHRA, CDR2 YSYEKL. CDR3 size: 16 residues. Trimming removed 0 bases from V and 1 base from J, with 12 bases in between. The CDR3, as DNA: TGCGCCAGCAGCCAAGATCAGGGCAACCTCCAAGAGACCCAGTACATC. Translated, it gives CASSQDQGNLQETQYI.